The 14 T cell receptor beta chains listed next were all sequenced from one sample in a study of shared clonotypes between healthy human individuals. Sequenced by immunoSEQ multiplex PCR; TCRdb stores in-frame clones only, minus some. The sample shows hundreds of thousands of clones, over 70% of them seen only once. Sequenced sample: memory CD4+ T cells sorted from blood. Subset specified: CD45RA-negative fraction. Receptors were obtained from a man aged 25 to 40 in good health.

This clone showed up just a few times. V gene TRBV6-1 combines with J gene TRBJ2-5; D unclear. With 7 bases removed from V and 1 base from J, the gap between germline ends came to 10 bases. Germline V lookup: CDR1 MNHNS, CDR2 SASEGT. The CDR3 runs to 13 residues. The CDR3 sequence: CASTRRIQETQYF. The CDR3 coding sequence is TGTGCCAGCACCCGTAGGATCCAAGAGACCCAGTACTTC.

This clone was observed at least ten times. The genes are TRBV7-6 and TRBJ2-5; D perhaps matches TRBD2 (6 bases). Per germline, CDR1 SGHVS and CDR2 FNYEAQ. V lost 4 bases to trimming and J lost 2 bases, with 14 bases between them. CDR3 length: 15 residues. The CDR3 DNA reads TGTGCCAGCAGCTCCCACGGGGAGGAACAAGAGACCCAGTACTTC. It codes for CASSSHGEEQETQYF.

This clone appeared a few times. J is TRBJ1-2 and V is TRBV7-2, with a possible D match to TRBD1 (5 bases). In germline, CDR1 is SGHTA, CDR2 FQGNSA. The length of the CDR3 is 13 residues. V lost 9 bases to trimming and J lost 3 bases, with 14 bases between them. In nucleotides, the CDR3 is TGTGCCAGTACCCTGACAGCCTACTATGGCTACACCTTC. Translated, it gives CASTLTAYYGYTF.

The V call is TRBV19, the J call TRBJ2-1, with D hard to call. Trimming cost V 5 bases and J 9 bases, with 11 bases left between them. The CDR3 length is 12 residues. Germline V CDR1 and CDR2: LNHDA, SQIVND (reference sequence). The CDR3 DNA follows: TGTGCCAGTAGTGATTCGACGTCTGAGCAGTTCTTC. Translated: CASSDSTSEQFF.

In the case of this clone: Given a far larger clone just one base away, this is likely a sequencing read error. In the same sample, other DNA sequences code for this CDR3. This CDR3 is CSVEGGKGVNEQFF. In nucleotides, the CDR3 is TGCAGTGTTGAAGGCGGGAAAGGGGTTAATGAGCAGTTCTTC. The chain has TRBV29-1 and TRBJ2-1, with a weak D call TRBD2 (6 bases). The CDR3 runs 14 residues. The germline gives CDR1 SQVTM, CDR2 ANQGSEA.

This clone has a handful of counts. This chain links TRBV21-1 with TRBJ1-1. TRBV21-1 is listed as a pseudogene. The CDR3 loop spans 13 amino acids. The CDR3 loop is CARDTGRGTEAFF. The CDR3 coding sequence is TGTGCCAGAGACACGGGGAGAGGAACTGAAGCTTTCTTT.

The rearrangement uses TRBV29-1 and TRBJ1-1, with D uncertain. This CDR3 has 11 residues. V was trimmed by 4 bases and J by 6 bases, leaving 9 bases between them. The V gene's germline CDR1 is SQVTM and CDR2 ANQGSEA. In DNA form, the CDR3 reads TGCAGCGTTGGGTTATACGCTGAAGCTTTCTTT. Its protein product is CSVGLYAEAFF.

The chain links TRBV19 to TRBJ1-1; maybe TRBD1 (5 bases). The CDR3 sequence is 15 residues long. V was cut by 6 bases and J by 3 bases, with 17 bases left in between. Germline V gene lookup returns CDR1 LNHDA and CDR2 SQIVND (reference sequence). CDR3 in amino acids: CASRSLAGLHTEAFF. In nucleotides, the CDR3 is TGTGCCAGTAGAAGCCTCGCAGGGTTGCACACTGAAGCTTTCTTT.

The J gene is TRBJ2-7, the V gene TRBV5-1, with 9 bases that match TRBD2. There are 15 residues in the CDR3. CDR1 and CDR2 from the germline V gene are SGHRS and YFSETQ. Trimming at V came to 7 bases and at J to 0 bases, leaving 8 bases not matched to a gene. CDR3 nucleotide sequence: TGCGCCAGCGGGCGGATAGCGGGAGACTCCTACGAGCAGTACTTC. Encoded protein: CASGRIAGDSYEQYF.

This chain joins TRBV10-3 and TRBJ2-2; D is unresolved. Trimming removed 1 base from V and 4 bases from J, with 7 bases in between. Per germline, CDR1 ENHRY and CDR2 SYGVKD. The CDR3 consists of 14 residues. The CDR3 here is CAISEYGVTGELFF. CDR3 in DNA: TGTGCCATCAGTGAGTACGGAGTCACCGGGGAGCTGTTTTTT.

With regard to this clone: A much larger clone differs from this one at a single base, so this may be a read error. Within the sample, other DNA sequences also encode this same CDR3. The chain carries TRBV19 and TRBJ2-1, with D tentatively TRBD2 (6 bases). Germline CDR1 reads LNHDA; CDR2 reads SQIVND (reference sequence). V was shortened by 8 bases and J by 4 bases, with 15 bases between the two germline ends. CDR3 length: 14 amino acids. The CDR3 nucleotides read TGTGCCAGTCACGTGGGGGGATTATACAATGAGCAGTTCTTC. It codes for CASHVGGLYNEQFF. Based on the CDR3 plus reference TRBV19 and TRBJ2-1, the full variable domain is DGGITQSPKYLFRKEGQNVTLSCEQNLNHDAMYWYRQDPGQGLRLIYYSQIVNDFQKGDIAEGYSVSREKKESFPLTVTSAQKNPTAFYLCASHVGGLYNEQFFGPGTRLTVL.

This chain connects TRBV18 to TRBJ1-5; 7 bases agree with TRBD1. J gave up 3 bases and V 6 bases, and 11 bases lay outside the gene matches. The CDR3 has 16 amino acids. Germline loops: CDR1 KGHSH, CDR2 LQKENI. The chain's CDR3 is CASSLNPTGNNQPQHF. The CDR3 DNA follows: TGTGCCAGCTCTCTTAACCCGACAGGGAACAATCAGCCCCAGCATTTT.

The rearrangement links TRBV27 to TRBJ2-7; TRBD2 matches 9 bases. CDR3 size: 14 residues. The V segment lost 5 bases and the J segment 2 bases; nucleotides outside the gene matches: 4. Germline values: CDR1 MNHEY, CDR2 SMNVEV (reference sequence). The CDR3, as DNA: TGTGCCAGCAGTAACGCGGGAGGGCCCTACGAGCAGTACTTC. Translation: CASSNAGGPYEQYF.

The J gene is TRBJ1-1, the V gene TRBV29-1; D is undetermined. This CDR3 spans 14 amino acids. The germline V and J ends were trimmed by 5 bases and 1 base, with 14 bases remaining between them. Germline V gene sequence: CDR1 SQVTM, CDR2 ANQGSEA. The CDR3 reads CSVTPSGRNTEAFF. CDR3 DNA: TGCAGCGTTACTCCCTCGGGGAGGAACACTGAAGCTTTCTTT.